Shown below are 23 T cell receptor beta chains from a single sample sequenced in a study of T cell responses to AZD1222 COVID-19 vaccine. Profiling relied on immunoSEQ multiplex PCR, and the TCRdb table lists in-frame clones only, not all of them. The sample contains around 130,000 clones, approximately 85% of which appear only once. This specimen was peripheral blood, taken on day 0 of AZD1222 vaccination. The receptors originated from an adult in good health.

The CDR3 region has the DNA TGTGCCAGCAGACGGATCTATGGCTACACCTTC. This encodes CASRRIYGYTF. The rearrangement joins TRBV2 to TRBJ1-2; the D is unclear. V dropped 6 bases and J dropped 4 bases, with 6 bases sitting between them. From germline, CDR1 is SNHLY and CDR2 FYNNEI. CDR3 length: 11 residues. Full variable domain (missing parts from reference TRBV2 and TRBJ1-2): EPEVTQTPSHQVTQMGQEVILRCVPISNHLYFYWYRQILGQKVEFLVSFYNNEISEKSEIFDDQFSVERPDGSNFTLKIRSTKLEDSAMYFCASRRIYGYTFGSGTRLTVV.

The genes are TRBV2 and TRBJ2-2, with D uncertain. In germline, CDR1 is SNHLY, CDR2 FYNNEI. This CDR3 region has 11 residues. V lost 4 bases to trimming and J lost 8 bases, with 5 bases between them. The CDR3 is CASSGRGELFF. The CDR3 DNA reads TGTGCCAGCAGTGGACGGGGGGAGCTGTTTTTT.

CDR3 nucleotides: TGTGCCAGTAGTTTAATAGGGGACCCCAACGAGCAGTACTTC. Its translation is CASSLIGDPNEQYF. V and J are TRBV19 and TRBJ2-7; the D gene could be TRBD1 or TRBD2 (5 bases each). This CDR3 has 14 amino acids. V shed 5 bases and J shed 5 bases, with 16 bases lying between them. Germline V gene sequence: CDR1 LNHDA, CDR2 SQIVND (reference sequence). Full variable domain (outside the CDR3, taken from reference TRBV19 and TRBJ2-7): DGGITQSPKYLFRKEGQNVTLSCEQNLNHDAMYWYRQDPGQGLRLIYYSQIVNDFQKGDIAEGYSVSREKKESFPLTVTSAQKNPTAFYLCASSLIGDPNEQYFGPGTRLTVT.

This clone was recorded once. The chain joins TRBV4-3 to TRBJ2-7; D is unclear. V was pared by 0 bases and J by 5 bases, with 17 bases between. The CDR3 covers 16 residues. The germline gives CDR1 LGHNA, CDR2 YSLEER. As DNA, the CDR3 is TGCGCCAGCAGCCAAGATTATCTTCGGGCTAGGGACGAGCAGTACTTC. This translates into CASSQDYLRARDEQYF.

CDR3 sequence: CASSPENGLGANVLTF. CDR3 bases: TGCGCCAGCAGCCCGGAGAACGGTCTTGGGGCCAACGTCCTGACTTTC. This sequence joins TRBV5-1 and TRBJ2-6; no clear D. The CDR3 is 16 amino acids. CDR1 is SGHRS, CDR2 YFSETQ, per germline. Trimming removed 4 bases at V and 3 bases at J, with 14 bases between.

The chain uses TRBV29-1 and TRBJ1-5, with TRBD1 matching 7 bases. The CDR3 contains 12 residues. In germline, CDR1 is SQVTM, CDR2 ANQGSEA. V dropped 7 bases and J dropped 2; count of bases not matched to a gene: 2. The CDR3 region is CSAGTGNQPQHF. The CDR3, as DNA: TGCAGCGCTGGGACAGGCAATCAGCCCCAGCATTTT.

This chain connects TRBV25-1 to TRBJ1-4, with a possible D match to TRBD1 (5 bases). The germline V and J ends were trimmed by 5 bases and 4 bases, with 11 bases remaining between them. The germline CDR1 and CDR2 sequences are MGHDK and SYGVNS. CDR3 size: 14 residues. CDR3 sequence reads: CASSWGRVNEKLFF. The CDR3 DNA reads as TGTGCCAGCAGTTGGGGCCGAGTTAATGAAAAACTGTTTTTT.

The rearrangement joins TRBV4-2 to TRBJ2-7; possibly TRBD1 or TRBD2 for D (6 bases each). V dropped 1 base and J dropped 2 bases, with 12 bases sitting between them. Germline values: CDR1 LGHNA, CDR2 YNFKEQ. The CDR3 extends over 15 amino acids. The DNA for the CDR3 is TGTGCCAGCAGCCAAGCCGGGGGCAGCGCCTACGAGCAGTACTTC. This sequence encodes CASSQAGGSAYEQYF.

The chain uses TRBV28 and TRBJ1-2, with 7 bases matching TRBD1. The V gene's germline CDR1 is MDHEN and CDR2 SYDVKM. The CDR3 is 15 residues long. V shed 2 bases, J shed 0 bases, and the junction held 3 bases outside the gene matches. The CDR3 DNA reads as TGTGCCAGCAGTTTAGGGGGACAGACTAACTATGGCTACACCTTC. Amino acid sequence: CASSLGGQTNYGYTF.

The chain employs TRBV19 and TRBJ1-2, with 7 bases that match TRBD1. CDR3 length equals 15 residues. Per the germline V gene, CDR1 is LNHDA and CDR2 is SQIVND (reference sequence). Losses at the gene ends were 6 bases for V and 5 bases for J; bases not matched to a gene: 12. The CDR3 here is CASSNDRVLLYGYTF. Written as DNA, the CDR3 is TGTGCCAGTAGCAACGACAGGGTATTATTGTATGGCTACACCTTC.

This clone has just one count. The chain recombines TRBV28 with TRBJ1-2; 10 bases fit TRBD1. The CDR3 has 16 residues. V dropped 5 bases and J dropped 7; count of bases not matched to a gene: 13. Germline-derived CDR1 and CDR2 are MDHEN and SYDVKM. CDR3 DNA sequence: TGTGCCAGCAGTCCATCCTCCGGACAGGGGGAGATTGGCTACACCTTC. Protein product: CASSPSSGQGEIGYTF.

The CDR3: CASSKKGRQGAEGNQPQHF. CDR3 in DNA: TGTGCCAGCAGCAAAAAGGGAAGACAGGGGGCTGAGGGCAATCAGCCCCAGCATTTT. The chain couples TRBV21-1 to TRBJ1-5; TRBD1 reflects the table's D call only, with no check against the DNA. TRBV21-1 constitutes a pseudogene. The CDR3 sequence is 19 residues long.

The CDR3 protein is CAWSLPGKGTNYGYTF. The DNA for the CDR3 is TGTGCCTGGAGTCTACCGGGTAAGGGGACGAACTATGGCTACACCTTC. The chain is built from TRBV30 and TRBJ1-2, with a weak D call TRBD1 (5 bases). V was trimmed by 2 bases and J by 2 bases, leaving 18 bases between them. Per the germline V gene, CDR1 is GTSNPN and CDR2 is SVGIG (reference sequence). The CDR3 totals 16 residues.

The chain is built from TRBV10-2 and TRBJ2-5; D is unresolved. Germline-derived CDR1 and CDR2 are WSHSY and SAAADI. V was trimmed by 4 bases and J by 5 bases, leaving 5 bases between them. This CDR3 is built from 11 residues. The CDR3 here is CASSVGETQYF. The CDR3 DNA reads as TGCGCCAGCAGTGTTGGGGAGACCCAGTACTTC.

The chain employs TRBV5-5 and TRBJ1-1; D unresolved. Germline V lookup: CDR1 SGHKS, CDR2 YYEKEE (reference sequence). Trimming removed 0 bases from V and 4 bases from J, with 7 bases in between. The CDR3 is made up of 13 amino acids. CDR3 in DNA: TGTGCCAGCAGCTTGGCGCAGAGCACTGAAGCTTTCTTT. Translating gives CASSLAQSTEAFF.

This clone occurred once. V is TRBV19 and J is TRBJ1-1, with D unresolved. The germline V gene has CDR1 LNHDA and CDR2 SQIVND (reference sequence). Trimming took off 5 bases at V and 1 base at J, with 5 bases between the two ends. CDR3 size: 12 residues. This CDR3 is CASSFRNTEAFF. The DNA of the CDR3 is TGTGCCAGTAGTTTCAGGAACACTGAAGCTTTCTTT.

The CDR3 coding sequence is TGCAGCGTACGTCCCGGGACAGGGTCTGGGGCCAACGTCCTGACTTTC. Its translation: CSVRPGTGSGANVLTF. The V and J genes are TRBV29-1 and TRBJ2-6; 9 bases align to TRBD1. V lost 6 bases and J lost 1; bases outside the gene matches: 7. CDR3 length: 16 residues. Germline CDR1 and CDR2: SQVTM and ANQGSEA.

The rearrangement joins TRBV5-4 to TRBJ1-1; TRBD1 matches 8 bases. Germline V CDR1 and CDR2: SGHNT, YYREEE (reference sequence). The CDR3 contains 16 residues. J was trimmed by 4 bases and V by 3 bases; bases with no gene match: 11. As DNA, the CDR3 is TGTGCCAGCAGCTCATCCGACAGGGGAAGGGGCACTGAAGCTTTCTTT. Its translation: CASSSSDRGRGTEAFF.

The rearrangement joins TRBV18 to TRBJ1-1; D gene uncertain. Germline loops: CDR1 KGHSH, CDR2 LQKENI. V gave up 3 bases and J gave up 0 bases, with 17 bases separating them. The CDR3 totals 17 residues. The CDR3: CASSPGGSLNLNTEAFF. In DNA, the CDR3 is TGTGCCAGCTCACCCGGAGGGTCTCTAAACTTGAACACTGAAGCTTTCTTT.

V gene TRBV4-2 combines with J gene TRBJ1-3, with D unresolved. Trimming shortened V by 4 bases and J by 4 bases, and 14 bases separated the two germline ends. The CDR3 has 15 amino acids. Per the germline V gene, CDR1 is LGHNA and CDR2 is YNFKEQ. The CDR3 DNA follows: TGTGCCAGCAGCCGACAACTAACGCAGGGAAACACCATATATTTT. This codes for CASSRQLTQGNTIYF.

The DNA of the CDR3 is TGTGCCAGCAGCTTAGGATTAGGGCGCTACGGAGAAAAACTGTTTTTT. This encodes CASSLGLGRYGEKLFF. The rearrangement joins TRBV7-2 to TRBJ1-4; D remains unclear. The V and J ends lost 1 base and 8 bases respectively, with 17 bases between them. The CDR3 spans 16 residues. The germline V gene encodes CDR1 SGHTA and CDR2 FQGNSA.

This sequence joins TRBV7-9 and TRBJ1-1; 7 nucleotides line up with TRBD1. This CDR3 comprises 18 residues. Per the germline V gene, CDR1 is SEHNR and CDR2 is FQNEAQ (reference sequence). The junction had 13 bases not matched to a gene; V was cut back by 1 base and J by 2 bases. Here the CDR3 DNA reads TGTGCCAGCAGCTTAGAATCCCCGGGACAGAGTTTAAACACTGAAGCTTTCTTT. Encoded protein: CASSLESPGQSLNTEAFF.

V is TRBV6-2 or TRBV6-3 and J is TRBJ2-2, with TRBD1 identical over 7 bases. The CDR3 runs 15 residues. Germline values: CDR1 MNHEY, CDR2 SVGEGT. Trimming removed 6 bases from V and 6 bases from J; junction bases left unmatched: 10. CDR3 sequence reads: CASSPGTVTSGELFF. In DNA, the CDR3 is TGTGCCAGCAGCCCCGGGACAGTAACTTCCGGGGAGCTGTTTTTT.